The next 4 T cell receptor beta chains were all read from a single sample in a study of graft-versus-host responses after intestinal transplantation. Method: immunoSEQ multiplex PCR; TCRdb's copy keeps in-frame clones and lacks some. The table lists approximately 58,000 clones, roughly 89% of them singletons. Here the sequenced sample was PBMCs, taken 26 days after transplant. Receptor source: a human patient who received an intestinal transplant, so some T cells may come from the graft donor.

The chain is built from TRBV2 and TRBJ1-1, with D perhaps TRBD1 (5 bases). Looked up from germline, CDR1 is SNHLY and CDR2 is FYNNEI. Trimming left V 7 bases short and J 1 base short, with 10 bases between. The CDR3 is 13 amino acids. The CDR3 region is CASNGGWNTEAFF. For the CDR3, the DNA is TGTGCCAGCAACGGGGGGTGGAACACTGAAGCTTTCTTT.

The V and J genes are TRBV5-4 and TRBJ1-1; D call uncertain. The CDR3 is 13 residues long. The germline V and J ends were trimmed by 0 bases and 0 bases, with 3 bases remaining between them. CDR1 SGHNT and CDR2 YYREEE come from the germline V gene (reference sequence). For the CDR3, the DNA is TGTGCCAGCAGCTTGGTCTTGAACACTGAAGCTTTCTTT. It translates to CASSLVLNTEAFF.

The DNA of the CDR3 is TGCGCCAGCAGCCCGGGACTCCACACAGATACGCAGTATTTT. This encodes CASSPGLHTDTQYF. The genes are TRBV4-1 and TRBJ2-3, with a weak D call TRBD2 (6 bases). V lost 4 bases to trimming and J lost 2 bases, with 10 bases between them. The germline V gene has CDR1 MGHRA and CDR2 YSYEKL. This CDR3 is built from 14 residues.

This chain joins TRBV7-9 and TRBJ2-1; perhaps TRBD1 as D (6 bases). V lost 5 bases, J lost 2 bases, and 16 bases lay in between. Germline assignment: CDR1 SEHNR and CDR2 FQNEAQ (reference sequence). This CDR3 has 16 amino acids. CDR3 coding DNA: TGTGCCAGCAGCCCAGGGGCAGTTGGCACCTACAATGAGCAGTTCTTC. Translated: CASSPGAVGTYNEQFF.